This T cell receptor beta chain was identified during a study of cytomegalovirus exposure and HLA in healthy donors. Study-level points and caveats: TCR beta sequences reportedly predicted most subjects' HLA-A and HLA-B alleles accurately. Among immune exposure information, only CMV serostatus was available.

As to this clone: As yet, its antigen is unknown.

All donors participated as healthy donors of bone marrow. PCR was performed using 60 Vbeta and 13 Jbeta primers. Measured with immunoSEQ multiplex PCR; TCRdb has only the in-frame clones, and not every one. The sample shows about 160,000 clones, about 75% of them seen only once. The length of the CDR3 is 18 residues. The V gene end was trimmed by 0 bases and the J gene end by 0 bases; junction bases not matched to a gene: 8. Germline-derived CDR1 and CDR2 are KGHSH and LQKENI. The gene calls are TRBV18 and TRBJ2-1, with 7 bases lining up with TRBD2. The sequence was collected from a woman aged 45-59 years in good health and CMV-seropositive. The sequenced material came from PBMCs. CDR3 sequence: CASSPPVGRGSSYNEQFF. In nucleotides, the CDR3 is TGTGCCAGCTCACCACCGGTGGGGCGGGGGAGCTCCTACAATGAGCAGTTCTTC. Drawing the rest from reference TRBV18 and TRBJ2-1, the complete variable domain is NAGVMQNPRHLVRRRGQEARLRCSPMKGHSHVYWYRQLPEEGLKFMVYLQKENIIDESGMPKERFSAEFPKEGPSILRIQQVVRGDSAAYFCASSPPVGRGSSYNEQFFGPGTRLTVL.